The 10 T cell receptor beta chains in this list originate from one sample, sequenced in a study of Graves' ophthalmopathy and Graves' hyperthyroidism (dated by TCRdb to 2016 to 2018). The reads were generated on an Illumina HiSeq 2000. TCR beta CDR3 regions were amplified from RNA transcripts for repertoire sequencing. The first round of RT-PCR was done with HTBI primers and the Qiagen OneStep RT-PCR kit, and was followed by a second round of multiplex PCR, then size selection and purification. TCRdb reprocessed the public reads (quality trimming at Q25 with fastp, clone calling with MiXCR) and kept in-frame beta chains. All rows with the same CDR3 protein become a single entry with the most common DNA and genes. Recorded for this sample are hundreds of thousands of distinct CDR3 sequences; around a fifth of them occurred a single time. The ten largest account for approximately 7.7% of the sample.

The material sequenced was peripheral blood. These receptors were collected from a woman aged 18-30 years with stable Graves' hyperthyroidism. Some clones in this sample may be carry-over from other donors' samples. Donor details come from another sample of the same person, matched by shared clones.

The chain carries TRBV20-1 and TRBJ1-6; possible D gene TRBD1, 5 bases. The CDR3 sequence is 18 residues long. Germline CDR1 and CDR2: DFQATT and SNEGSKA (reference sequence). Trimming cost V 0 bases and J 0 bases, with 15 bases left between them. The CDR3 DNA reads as TGCAGTGCTAGAGATCTTCCTGGGGGGAGCTCCTATAATTCACCCCTCCACTTT. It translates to CSARDLPGGSSYNSPLHF.

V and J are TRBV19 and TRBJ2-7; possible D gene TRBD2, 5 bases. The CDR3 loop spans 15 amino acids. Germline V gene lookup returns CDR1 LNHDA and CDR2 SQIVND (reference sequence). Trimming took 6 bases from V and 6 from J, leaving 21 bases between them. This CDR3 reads CASRRVDAKNPEQYF. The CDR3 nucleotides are TGTGCCAGTAGGCGGGTCGACGCCAAGAACCCCGAGCAGTACTTC.

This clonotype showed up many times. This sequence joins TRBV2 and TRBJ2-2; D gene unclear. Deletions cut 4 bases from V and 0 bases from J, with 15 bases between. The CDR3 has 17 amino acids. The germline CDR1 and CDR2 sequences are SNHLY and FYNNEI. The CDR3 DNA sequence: TGTGCCAGCAGTGCCCATCAAATGGCCTCGAACACCGGGGAGCTGTTTTTT. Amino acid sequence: CASSAHQMASNTGELFF.

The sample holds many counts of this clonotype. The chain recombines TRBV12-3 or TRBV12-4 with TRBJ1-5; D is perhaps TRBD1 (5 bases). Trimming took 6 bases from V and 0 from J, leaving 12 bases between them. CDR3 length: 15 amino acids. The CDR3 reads CASSPGAYSNQPQHF. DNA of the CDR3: TGTGCCAGCAGCCCCGGGGCTTATAGCAATCAGCCCCAGCATTTT.

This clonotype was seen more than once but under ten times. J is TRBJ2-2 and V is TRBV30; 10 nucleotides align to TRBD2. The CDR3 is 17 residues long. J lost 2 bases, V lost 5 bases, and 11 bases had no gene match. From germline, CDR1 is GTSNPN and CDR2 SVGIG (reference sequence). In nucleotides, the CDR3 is TGTGCCTGGGCTCCCGGAAGGACTAGCGGAAACACCGGGGAGCTGTTTTTT. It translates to CAWAPGRTSGNTGELFF.

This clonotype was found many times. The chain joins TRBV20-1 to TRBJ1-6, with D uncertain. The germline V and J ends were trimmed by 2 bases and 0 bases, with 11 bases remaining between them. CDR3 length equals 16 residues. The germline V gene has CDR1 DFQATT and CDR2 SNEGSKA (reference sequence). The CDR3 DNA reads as TGCAGTGCTAGAAGCCCGGAGAGCTCCTATAATTCACCCCTCCACTTT. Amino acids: CSARSPESSYNSPLHF.

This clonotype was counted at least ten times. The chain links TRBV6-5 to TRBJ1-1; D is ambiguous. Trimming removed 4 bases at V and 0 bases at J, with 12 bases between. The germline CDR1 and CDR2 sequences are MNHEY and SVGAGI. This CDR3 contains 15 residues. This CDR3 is CASSSSPSVNTEAFF. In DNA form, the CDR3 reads TGTGCCAGCAGTTCTTCCCCCTCAGTGAACACTGAAGCTTTCTTT.

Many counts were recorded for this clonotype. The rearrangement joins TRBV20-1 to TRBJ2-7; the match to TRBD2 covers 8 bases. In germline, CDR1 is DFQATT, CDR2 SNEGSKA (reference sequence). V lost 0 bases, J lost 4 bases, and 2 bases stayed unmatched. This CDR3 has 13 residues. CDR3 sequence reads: CSARDPGGYEQYF. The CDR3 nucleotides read TGCAGTGCTAGAGATCCGGGGGGGTACGAGCAGTACTTC.

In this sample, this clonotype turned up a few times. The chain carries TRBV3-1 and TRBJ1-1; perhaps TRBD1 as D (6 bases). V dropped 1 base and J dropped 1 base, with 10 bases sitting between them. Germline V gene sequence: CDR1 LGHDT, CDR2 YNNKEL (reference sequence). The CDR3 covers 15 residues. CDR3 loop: CASSQAGARNTEAFF. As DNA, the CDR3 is TGTGCCAGCAGCCAAGCAGGGGCCAGGAACACTGAAGCTTTCTTT.

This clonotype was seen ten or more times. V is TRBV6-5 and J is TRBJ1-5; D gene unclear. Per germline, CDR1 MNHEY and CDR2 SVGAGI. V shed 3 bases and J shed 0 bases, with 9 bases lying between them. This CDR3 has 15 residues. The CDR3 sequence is CASSYTAHSNQPQHF. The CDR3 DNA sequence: TGTGCCAGCAGTTATACCGCACATAGCAATCAGCCCCAGCATTTT.